This T cell receptor beta chain appears in the sequencing data of a study of blood T cell repertoires in COVID-19. Study details: The United States, Italy and Spain supplied acute and convalescent COVID-19 samples. Sources were T cells, B-cell-depleted T cells, or PBMCs; the material itself was cDNA or gDNA.

Assay used: immunoSEQ multiplex PCR; TCRdb lists only in-frame clones, some missing. Counted here are some 340,000 clones, about four fifths occurring once; the ten biggest clones make up approximately 4.7%. V trimming: 1 base; J trimming: 6 bases; junction bases outside the gene matches: 3. Germline V gene sequence: CDR1 LGHDT, CDR2 YNNKEL (reference sequence). CDR3 size: 13 residues. The chain combines TRBV3-1 (or the pseudogene TRBV3-2) with TRBJ2-7; 7 bases line up with TRBD1. Sequences were obtained from PBMCs or T cells enriched from blood (not recorded which). The sequence derives from a woman aged 50 to 60 who had recovered from COVID-19. CDR3: CASSQGEGAEQYF. CDR3 nucleotides: TGTGCCAGCAGCCAAGGCGAGGGGGCCGAGCAGTACTTC.